A selection of T cell receptor beta chains follows, all from one sample in a study of shared clonotypes between healthy human individuals. The assay was immunoSEQ multiplex PCR, and TCRdb's table has in-frame clones only and misses some. The repertoire includes hundreds of thousands of clones, 92% of them detected once, and less than 25% sits in the top ten. Sequenced sample: naive CD8+ T cells sorted from blood. These receptor sequences come from a man aged 25 to 45 in good health. Each CDR3 is given with its conserved first and last residue. The order of the fields is V gene, clone size, J gene, D gene, CDR3 protein, CDR3 DNA. A D gene is named only where the DNA matches it firmly. Clone size appears in some rows only: once, few, many, or a class for an expanded clone.

TRBV13	NA	TRBJ2-3	TRBD2	CASSDRLASGDTQYF	TGTGCCAGCAGCGACCGACTAGCGAGTGGTGATACGCAGTATTTT
TRBV5-1	once	TRBJ2-3	TRBD2	CASSPLAGSTDTQYF	TGCGCCAGCAGCCCCCTAGCGGGGAGTACAGATACGCAGTATTTT
TRBV6-4	NA	TRBJ2-3	TRBD1	CASSDYGTESTDTQYF	TGTGCCAGCAGTGACTACGGGACAGAAAGCACAGATACGCAGTATTTT
TRBV11-2	once	TRBJ1-1	TRBD1	CASSLGGTENTEAFF	TGTGCCAGCAGCCTAGGAGGGACAGAGAACACTGAAGCTTTCTTT
TRBV18	NA	TRBJ2-7	TRBD2	CASSLLLRGEQYF	TGTGCCAGCTCACTTCTATTGCGGGGGGAGCAGTACTTC
TRBV19	NA	TRBJ1-1	TRBD1	CASSIAHTGVNTEAFF	TGTGCCAGTAGTATAGCACATACAGGGGTGAACACTGAAGCTTTCTTT
TRBV27	few	TRBJ2-7	NA	CASALLHYEQYF	TGTGCCAGCGCGCTACTACACTACGAGCAGTACTTC
TRBV4-3	NA	TRBJ2-7	NA	CASSQEKGDAPYEQYF	TGCGCCAGCAGCCAAGAAAAAGGTGACGCCCCCTACGAGCAGTACTTC
TRBV5-1	NA	TRBJ2-7	TRBD1	CASSQTGAGQESYEQYF	TGCGCCAGCAGCCAAACAGGTGCGGGACAGGAGTCCTACGAGCAGTACTTC
TRBV5-1	NA	TRBJ2-5	NA	CASIPSWTEHEETQYF	TGCGCCAGCATACCGTCCTGGACAGAACACGAAGAGACCCAGTACTTC
TRBV7-3	NA	TRBJ2-1	TRBD2	CASSPGLAVSNEQFF	TGTGCCAGCAGCCCTGGACTAGCGGTAAGCAATGAGCAGTTCTTC
TRBV7-9	NA	TRBJ2-1	TRBD2	CASSPGLEGYNEQFF	TGTGCCAGCAGCCCGGGACTAGAGGGGTACAATGAGCAGTTCTTC
TRBV6-5	NA	TRBJ2-2	TRBD1	CASREAGGLAGQLFF	TGTGCCAGCAGGGAGGCAGGGGGTCTCGCCGGGCAGCTGTTTTTT
TRBV27	NA	TRBJ2-7	NA	CASSFASGSYEQYF	TGTGCCAGCAGTTTTGCCTCCGGGTCCTACGAGCAGTACTTC
TRBV28	NA	TRBJ2-5	TRBD1	CASSLPGQYQETQYF	TGTGCCAGCAGTTTACCGGGACAGTACCAAGAGACCCAGTACTTC
TRBV27	NA	TRBJ2-7	NA	CASMGALQGYEQYF	TGTGCCAGTATGGGAGCATTACAGGGCTACGAGCAGTACTTC
TRBV25-1	NA	TRBJ2-1	NA	CASSGRSLGPRWEQFF	TGTGCCAGCAGTGGAAGATCTCTGGGACCCAGGTGGGAGCAGTTCTTC
TRBV12-5	NA	TRBJ2-6	NA	CASGAAAAGQSRANVLTF	TGTGCTAGTGGTGCAGCTGCTGCAGGACAAAGTCGGGCCAACGTCCTGACTTTC
TRBV4-1	NA	TRBJ1-1	TRBD1	CASSQEGDVWGQGMTEAFF	TGCGCCAGCAGCCAGGAGGGGGACGTGTGGGGACAGGGTATGACTGAAGCTTTCTTT
TRBV27	NA	TRBJ2-5	TRBD2	CASSSHGTNGETQYF	TGTGCCAGCAGTTCGCATGGGACTAACGGGGAGACCCAGTACTTC
TRBV2	NA	TRBJ1-2	NA	CASRDLPQGNYGYTF	TGTGCCAGCCGGGACCTCCCACAGGGTAACTATGGCTACACCTTC
TRBV4-1	once	TRBJ2-3	NA	CASSQESVRTDTQYF	TGCGCCAGCAGCCAAGAAAGCGTACGCACAGATACGCAGTATTTT
TRBV7-6	once	TRBJ2-2	NA	CASSSEPGETRFPGELFF	TGTGCCAGCAGCTCGGAGCCGGGGGAAACGAGATTTCCCGGGGAGCTGTTTTTT
TRBV5-6	NA	TRBJ2-3	NA	CASSLVRGASTDTQYF	TGTGCCAGCAGCTTGGTTCGAGGGGCTAGCACAGATACGCAGTATTTT
TRBV7-9	NA	TRBJ2-1	TRBD2	CASSLVGRAGYNEQFF	TGTGCCAGCAGCTTAGTCGGGAGGGCCGGGTACAATGAGCAGTTCTTC
TRBV25-1	once	TRBJ2-7	NA	CASSDPGTTYEQYF	TGTGCCAGCAGTGATCCGGGGACCACCTACGAGCAGTACTTC
TRBV7-9	NA	TRBJ2-1	TRBD2	CASSLATSFEQFF	TGTGCCAGCAGCTTAGCGACTAGCTTTGAGCAGTTCTTC
TRBV19	few	TRBJ2-1	TRBD1	CASSIGTGVRNSYNEQFF	TGTGCCAGTAGTATTGGGACAGGGGTTCGTAATTCCTACAATGAGCAGTTCTTC
TRBV7-9	NA	TRBJ2-1	TRBD2	CASSHPGLADNEQFF	TGTGCCAGCAGTCACCCGGGACTAGCGGACAATGAGCAGTTCTTC
TRBV7-3	NA	TRBJ2-1	NA	CASSSAGNEQFF	TGTGCCAGCAGTTCTGCAGGCAATGAGCAGTTCTTC
TRBV6-5	NA	TRBJ2-7	NA	CASSFGTGGASYEQYF	TGTGCCAGCAGTTTCGGTACTGGGGGCGCATCCTACGAGCAGTACTTC
TRBV7-9	NA	TRBJ1-1	NA	CASSPTEASLNTEAFF	TGTGCCAGCAGCCCTACGGAAGCTTCCCTGAACACTGAAGCTTTCTTT
TRBV18	once	TRBJ2-5	NA	CASSHIEGYQETQYF	TGTGCCAGCTCACACATAGAAGGATACCAAGAGACCCAGTACTTC
TRBV28	NA	TRBJ2-7	TRBD2	CASSLGVAGVGEQYF	TGTGCCAGCAGTTTAGGAGTAGCGGGAGTCGGCGAGCAGTACTTC
TRBV27	NA	TRBJ2-7	NA	CASSFLSGPGEQYF	TGTGCCAGCAGTTTTCTCTCGGGGCCGGGCGAGCAGTACTTC
TRBV6-5	NA	TRBJ2-3	TRBD2	CASSLLAGETDTQYF	TGTGCCAGCAGCCTACTAGCGGGAGAAACAGATACGCAGTATTTT
TRBV19	once	TRBJ2-7	TRBD1	CASSPGTGWSEQYF	TGTGCCAGTAGCCCAGGGACAGGGTGGAGCGAGCAGTACTTC
TRBV27	NA	TRBJ1-1	NA	CASTVGGPGLNTEAFF	TGTGCCAGCACTGTCGGAGGGCCAGGTCTGAACACTGAAGCTTTCTTT
TRBV11-2	NA	TRBJ2-2	NA	CASSLDPLGTGELFF	TGTGCCAGCAGCTTAGATCCACTGGGGACCGGGGAGCTGTTTTTT
TRBV9	NA	TRBJ1-4	NA	CASSVVGGFDEKLFF	TGTGCCAGCAGCGTAGTAGGCGGCTTTGATGAAAAACTGTTTTTT
TRBV12-5	NA	TRBJ2-2	NA	CASAPFGGPTGELFF	TGTGCTAGTGCCCCTTTTGGGGGGCCAACCGGGGAGCTGTTTTTT
TRBV27	NA	TRBJ1-2	TRBD1	CASSLTAGGYGYTF	TGTGCCAGCAGTTTAACCGCAGGGGGCTATGGCTACACCTTC
TRBV13	NA	TRBJ1-2	TRBD1	CASSLGGTGMIGYTF	TGTGCCAGCAGCTTAGGCGGGACAGGGATGATTGGCTACACCTTC
TRBV6-5	NA	TRBJ1-1	NA	CASSLSKNTEAFF	TGTGCCAGCAGTTTAAGCAAGAACACTGAAGCTTTCTTT
TRBV5-6	NA	TRBJ2-1	TRBD2	CASSNSGIRNEQFF	TGTGCCAGCAGCAATAGCGGGATTCGAAATGAGCAGTTCTTC
TRBV12-2	NA	TRBJ2-7	NA	CASRLVGLAVTYEQYF	TGTGCAAGTCGCTTAGTAGGACTAGCGGTAACCTACGAGCAGTACTTC